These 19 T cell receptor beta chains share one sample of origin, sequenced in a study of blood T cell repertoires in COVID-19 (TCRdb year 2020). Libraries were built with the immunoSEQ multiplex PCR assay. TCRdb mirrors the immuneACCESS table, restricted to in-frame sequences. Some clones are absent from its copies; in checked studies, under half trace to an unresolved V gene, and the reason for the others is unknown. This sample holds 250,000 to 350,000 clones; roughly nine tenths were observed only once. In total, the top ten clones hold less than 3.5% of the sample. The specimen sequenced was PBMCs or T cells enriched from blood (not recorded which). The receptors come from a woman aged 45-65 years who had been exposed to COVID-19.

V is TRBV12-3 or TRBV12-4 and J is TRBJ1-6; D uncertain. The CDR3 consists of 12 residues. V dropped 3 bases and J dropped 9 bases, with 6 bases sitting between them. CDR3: CASSFPGSPLHF. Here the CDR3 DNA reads TGTGCCAGCAGTTTCCCGGGTTCACCCCTCCACTTT.

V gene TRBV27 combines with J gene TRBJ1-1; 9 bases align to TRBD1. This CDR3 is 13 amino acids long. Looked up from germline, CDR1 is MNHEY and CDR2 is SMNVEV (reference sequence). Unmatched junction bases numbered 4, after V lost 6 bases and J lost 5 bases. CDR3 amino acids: CASSHRGRTEAFF. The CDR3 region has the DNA TGTGCCAGCAGCCACAGGGGGCGAACTGAAGCTTTCTTT.

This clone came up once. The CDR3 sequence is CASSFGVQGFSGNTIYF. The CDR3 region has the DNA TGTGCCAGCAGCTTTGGGGTTCAGGGGTTCTCTGGAAACACCATATATTTT. J is TRBJ1-3 and V is TRBV7-4, with a weak D call TRBD1 (6 bases). The CDR3 is 17 amino acids. V was shortened by 3 bases and J by 0 bases, with 15 bases between the two germline ends. CDR1 and CDR2 (germline): SGHVT, SQSDAQ.

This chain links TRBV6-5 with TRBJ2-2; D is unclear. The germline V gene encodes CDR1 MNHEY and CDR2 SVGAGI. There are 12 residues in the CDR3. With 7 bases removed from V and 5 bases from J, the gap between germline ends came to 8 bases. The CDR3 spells CASKRITGELFF. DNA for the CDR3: TGTGCCAGCAAGAGAATTACCGGGGAGCTGTTTTTT.

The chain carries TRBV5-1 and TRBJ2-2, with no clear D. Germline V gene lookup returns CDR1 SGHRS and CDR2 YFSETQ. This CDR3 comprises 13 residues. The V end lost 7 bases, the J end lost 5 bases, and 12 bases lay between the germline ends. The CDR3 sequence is CASAVSATGELFF. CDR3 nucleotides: TGCGCCAGCGCCGTATCAGCGACCGGGGAGCTGTTTTTT.

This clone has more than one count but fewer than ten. The DNA of the CDR3 is TGCGCCAGCAGCTTAGCAAAGACAGGGGGTAATGAAAAACTGTTTTTT. Translating it yields CASSLAKTGGNEKLFF. The chain has TRBV5-1 and TRBJ1-4; 9 positions agree with TRBD1. CDR3 size: 16 residues. The germline V gene has CDR1 SGHRS and CDR2 YFSETQ. Trimming at V came to 2 bases and at J to 4 bases, leaving 6 bases not matched to a gene.

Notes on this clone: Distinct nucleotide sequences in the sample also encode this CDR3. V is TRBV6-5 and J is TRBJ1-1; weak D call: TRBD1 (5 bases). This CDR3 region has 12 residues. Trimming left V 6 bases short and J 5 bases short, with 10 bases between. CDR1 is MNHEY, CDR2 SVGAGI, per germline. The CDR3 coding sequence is TGTGCCAGCAGCTTCCGGGGGACTGAAGCTTTCTTT. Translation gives CASSFRGTEAFF.

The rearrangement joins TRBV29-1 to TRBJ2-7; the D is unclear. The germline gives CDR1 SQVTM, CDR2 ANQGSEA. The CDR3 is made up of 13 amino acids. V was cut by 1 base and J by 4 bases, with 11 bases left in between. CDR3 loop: CSVEGPSQYEQYF. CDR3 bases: TGCAGCGTTGAAGGCCCTTCCCAGTACGAGCAGTACTTC.

The CDR3 nucleotides are TGTGCCAGCAAGGGGAATGCAAATCAGCCCCAGCATTTT. Residues: CASKGNANQPQHF. This chain joins TRBV6-5 and TRBJ1-5, with a weak D call TRBD1 (5 bases). V was clipped by 7 bases and J by 4 bases, with 11 bases between them. Germline lookup yields CDR1 MNHEY and CDR2 SVGAGI. The CDR3 loop spans 13 amino acids.

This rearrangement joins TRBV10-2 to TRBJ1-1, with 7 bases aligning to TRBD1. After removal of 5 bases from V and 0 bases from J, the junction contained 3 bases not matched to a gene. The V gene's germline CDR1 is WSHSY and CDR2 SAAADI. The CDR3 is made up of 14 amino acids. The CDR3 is CASSSGTVNTEAFF. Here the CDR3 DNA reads TGCGCCAGCAGTTCCGGGACAGTGAACACTGAAGCTTTCTTT.

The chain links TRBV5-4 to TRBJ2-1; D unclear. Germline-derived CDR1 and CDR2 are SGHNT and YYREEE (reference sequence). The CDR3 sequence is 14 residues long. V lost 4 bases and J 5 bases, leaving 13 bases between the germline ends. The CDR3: CASSQPGRNNEQFF. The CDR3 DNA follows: TGTGCCAGCAGCCAACCAGGTCGGAACAATGAGCAGTTCTTC.

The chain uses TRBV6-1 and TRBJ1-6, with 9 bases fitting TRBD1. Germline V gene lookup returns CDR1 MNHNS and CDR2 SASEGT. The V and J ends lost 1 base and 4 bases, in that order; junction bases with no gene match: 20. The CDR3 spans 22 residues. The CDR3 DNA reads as TGTGCCAGCAGTGAAGGGTCGATCTTCGGGACAGGGCCTAACAAATATAATTCACCCCTCCACTTT. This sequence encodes CASSEGSIFGTGPNKYNSPLHF.

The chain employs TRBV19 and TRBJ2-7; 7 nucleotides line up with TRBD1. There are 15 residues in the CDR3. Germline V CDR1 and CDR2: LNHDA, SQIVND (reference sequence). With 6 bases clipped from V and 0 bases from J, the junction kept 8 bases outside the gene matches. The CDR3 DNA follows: TGTGCCAGTAGCCTCCAGACAGGGACCTCCTACGAGCAGTACTTC. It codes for CASSLQTGTSYEQYF.

CDR3 in amino acids: CASSQGHSGGTQYF. The CDR3, as DNA: TGTGCCAGCAGCCAAGGTCATTCAGGGGGAACGCAGTATTTT. The gene calls are TRBV3-1 (or the pseudogene TRBV3-2) and TRBJ2-3, with 7 bases lining up with TRBD1. This CDR3 region has 14 residues. After removal of 1 base from V and 9 bases from J, the junction contained 7 bases not matched to a gene. From germline, CDR1 is LGHDT and CDR2 YNNKEL (reference sequence).

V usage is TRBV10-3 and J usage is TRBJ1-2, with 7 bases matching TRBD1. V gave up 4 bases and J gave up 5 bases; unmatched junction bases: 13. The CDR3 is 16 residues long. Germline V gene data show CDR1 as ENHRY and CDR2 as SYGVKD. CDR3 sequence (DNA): TGTGCCATCAGTGTTCCGGAGACAGGGCCGGATTATGGCTACACCTTC. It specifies CAISVPETGPDYGYTF.

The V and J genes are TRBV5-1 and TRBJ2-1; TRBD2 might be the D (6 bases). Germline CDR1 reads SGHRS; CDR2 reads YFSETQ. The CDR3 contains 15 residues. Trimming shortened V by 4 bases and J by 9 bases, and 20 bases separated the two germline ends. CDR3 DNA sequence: TGCGCCAGCAGCCCCGGGGGTGGAGGAAGGGTTGAGCAGTTCTTC. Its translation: CASSPGGGGRVEQFF.

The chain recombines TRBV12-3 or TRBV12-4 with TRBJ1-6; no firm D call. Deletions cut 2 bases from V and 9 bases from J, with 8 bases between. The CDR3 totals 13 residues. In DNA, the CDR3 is TGTGCCAGCAGTTTATTGTTCGTTTCACCCCTCCACTTT. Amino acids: CASSLLFVSPLHF.

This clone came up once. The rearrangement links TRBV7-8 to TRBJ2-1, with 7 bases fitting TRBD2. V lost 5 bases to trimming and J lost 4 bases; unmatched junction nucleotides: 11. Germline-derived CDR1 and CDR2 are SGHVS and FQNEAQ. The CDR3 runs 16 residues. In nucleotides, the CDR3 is TGTGCCAGCAGCCCCCTAAATCCTAGCGGATACAATGAGCAGTTCTTC. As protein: CASSPLNPSGYNEQFF. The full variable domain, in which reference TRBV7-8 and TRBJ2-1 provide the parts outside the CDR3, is GAGVSQSPRYKVAKRGQDVALRCDPISGHVSLFWYQQALGQGPEFLTYFQNEAQLDKSGLPSDRFFAERPEGSVSTLKIQRTQQEDSAVYLCASSPLNPSGYNEQFFGPGTRLTVL.

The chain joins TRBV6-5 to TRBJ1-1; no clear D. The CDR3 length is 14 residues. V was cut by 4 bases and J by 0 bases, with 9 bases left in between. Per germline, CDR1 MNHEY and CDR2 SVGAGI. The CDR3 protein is CASSSGRLNTEAFF. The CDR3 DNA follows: TGTGCCAGCAGTTCTGGCAGGCTGAACACTGAAGCTTTCTTT.